The 10 T cell receptor beta chains presented below share a single source sample, sequenced in a study of shared clonotypes between healthy human individuals. Using immunoSEQ multiplex PCR, the repertoire was profiled, and TCRdb retains in-frame clones only, with some absent. This sample has some 2 million clones, with around 95% found just once. The sample was naive CD4+ T cells sorted from blood. Noted subset: CD45RA+ positively selected. These TCRs come from a man aged 18 to 35 in good health.

The chain couples TRBV29-1 to TRBJ1-1; D gene uncertain. From germline, CDR1 is SQVTM and CDR2 ANQGSEA. The CDR3 is 14 residues long. The CDR3: CRTSEATSWTEAFF. The CDR3 DNA is TGCAGAACCTCCGAGGCTACTTCTTGGACTGAAGCTTTCTTT. The complete variable domain, with remaining parts taken from reference TRBV29-1 and TRBJ1-1, reads SAVISQKPSRDICQRGTSLTIQCQVDSQVTMMFWYRQQPGQSLTLIATANQGSEATYESGFVIDKFPISRPNLTFSTLTVSNMSPEDSSIYLCRTSEATSWTEAFFGQGTRLTVV.

This clone was observed a single time. The genes are TRBV9 and TRBJ2-5; 12 positions agree with TRBD2. Germline trimming cut 4 bases from V and 5 bases from J; bases unmatched to any gene: 6. Germline CDR1 SGDLS, CDR2 YYNGEE. This CDR3 is 15 amino acids long. This chain's CDR3 is CASSKTSGRSETQYF. For the CDR3, the DNA is TGTGCCAGCAGCAAAACTAGCGGGAGGTCGGAGACCCAGTACTTC.

The genes are TRBV10-3 and TRBJ2-2; D might be TRBD1 (6 bases). Germline-derived CDR1 and CDR2 are ENHRY and SYGVKD. The CDR3 has 16 residues. Trimming left V 3 bases short and J 4 bases short, with 15 bases between. The CDR3 region has the DNA TGTGCCATCAGTGATTCTCGGCAGGGGAGCACCGGGGAGCTGTTTTTT. This codes for CAISDSRQGSTGELFF.

This chain connects TRBV28 to TRBJ1-1, with 10 bases that match TRBD1. Germline trimming cut 5 bases from V and 5 bases from J; bases unmatched to any gene: 5. This CDR3 is 14 amino acids long. Germline values: CDR1 MDHEN, CDR2 SYDVKM. The CDR3 sequence is CASSPLDRGTEAFF. CDR3 nucleotide sequence: TGTGCCAGCAGTCCGCTGGACAGGGGGACTGAAGCTTTCTTT.

V is TRBV28 and J is TRBJ1-5; 8 bases agree with TRBD1. The CDR3 runs to 16 residues. Trimming took 4 bases from V and 5 from J; bases not matched to a gene: 10. Germline V gives CDR1 MDHEN, CDR2 SYDVKM. CDR3 DNA: TGTGCCAGCAGTTCCCGGACAGGGAAGGTCCATCAGCCCCAGCATTTT. This encodes CASSSRTGKVHQPQHF.

Remarks on this clone: Other DNA sequences in this specimen translate into the identical CDR3. This chain connects TRBV7-9 to TRBJ2-1; D is undetermined. CDR3 length: 13 residues. V was shortened by 0 bases and J by 4 bases, with 4 bases between the two germline ends. In germline, CDR1 is SEHNR, CDR2 FQNEAQ (reference sequence). CDR3: CASSLAAYNEQFF. The DNA for the CDR3 is TGTGCCAGCAGCTTAGCGGCTTACAATGAGCAGTTCTTC.

CDR3 loop: CASSPMGGYNEQFF. The CDR3, as DNA: TGTGCCAGTAGTCCTATGGGGGGCTACAATGAGCAGTTCTTC. The J gene is TRBJ2-1, the V gene TRBV19; weak D call: TRBD2 (6 bases). Germline assignment: CDR1 LNHDA and CDR2 SQIVND (reference sequence). This CDR3 comprises 14 residues. V dropped 5 bases and J dropped 3 bases, with 11 bases sitting between them. Using reference TRBV19 and TRBJ2-1 for the parts outside the CDR3, the full variable domain is DGGITQSPKYLFRKEGQNVTLSCEQNLNHDAMYWYRQDPGQGLRLIYYSQIVNDFQKGDIAEGYSVSREKKESFPLTVTSAQKNPTAFYLCASSPMGGYNEQFFGPGTRLTVL.

The chain has TRBV5-3 and TRBJ2-7, with D uncertain. TRBV5-3 is classed as an ORF, of uncertain function. There are 14 residues in the CDR3. With 4 bases removed from V and 1 base from J, the gap between germline ends came to 12 bases. The CDR3, as DNA: TGTGCCAGAAGCCCCCGCGAATTTTCCTACGAGCAGTACTTC. Amino acid sequence: CARSPREFSYEQYF.

The rearrangement joins TRBV19 to TRBJ1-5; D is possibly TRBD1 (5 bases). This CDR3 contains 16 residues. V was clipped by 6 bases and J by 2 bases, with 17 bases between them. Germline V gene sequence: CDR1 LNHDA, CDR2 SQIVND (reference sequence). This chain's CDR3 is CASSNVNAGGNQPQHF. In DNA form, the CDR3 reads TGTGCCAGTAGCAACGTCAACGCGGGGGGCAATCAGCCCCAGCATTTT.

V is TRBV9 and J is TRBJ2-1; D remains ambiguous. Germline values: CDR1 SGDLS, CDR2 YYNGEE. V dropped 0 bases and J dropped 10 bases, with 14 bases sitting between them. This CDR3 has 14 residues. The CDR3 sequence is CASSVGAGVGEQFF. The CDR3 nucleotides read TGTGCCAGCAGCGTAGGGGCAGGAGTCGGAGAGCAGTTCTTC.